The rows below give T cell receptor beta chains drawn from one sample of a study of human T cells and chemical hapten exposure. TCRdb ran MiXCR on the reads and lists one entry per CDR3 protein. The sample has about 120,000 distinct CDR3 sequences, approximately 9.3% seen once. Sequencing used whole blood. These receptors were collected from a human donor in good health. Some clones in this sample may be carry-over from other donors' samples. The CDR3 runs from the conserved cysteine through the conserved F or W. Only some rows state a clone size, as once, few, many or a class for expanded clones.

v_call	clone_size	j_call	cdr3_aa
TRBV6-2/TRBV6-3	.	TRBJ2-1	CASSYSTTVSSYNEQFF
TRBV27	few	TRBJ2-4	CASSPRGLAGVLAKNIQYF
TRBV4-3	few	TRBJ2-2	CASSQDRGNTGELFF
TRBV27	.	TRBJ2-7	CASSLVGQGNSYEQYF
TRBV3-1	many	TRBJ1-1	CASSPQLNTEAFF
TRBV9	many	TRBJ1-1	CASSVFTTNTEAFF
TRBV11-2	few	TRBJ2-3	CASSGSGRNTDTQYF
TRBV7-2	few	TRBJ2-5	CASSPTSGGFQETQYF
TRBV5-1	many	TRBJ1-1	CASSLTTVLRGTEAFF
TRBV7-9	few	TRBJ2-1	CASSLVAGANEQFF
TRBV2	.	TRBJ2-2	CASRGGANTGELFF
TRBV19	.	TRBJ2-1	CASSIDIRAVERERHEQFF
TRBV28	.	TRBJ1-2	CASLVGANYGYTF
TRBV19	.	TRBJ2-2	CASIAGGQGTGELFF
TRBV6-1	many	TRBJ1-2	CASSEAGIWNGYTF
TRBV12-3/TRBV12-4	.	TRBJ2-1	CASSLRAGGLGEQFF
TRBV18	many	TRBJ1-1	CASSPQQVNTEAFF
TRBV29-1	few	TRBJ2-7	CSVLQDSSYEQYF
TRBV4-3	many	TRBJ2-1	CASSQEKGNEQFF
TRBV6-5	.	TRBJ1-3	CASSPSGGSGNTIYF
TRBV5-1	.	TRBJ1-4	CASGPGQPNEKLFF
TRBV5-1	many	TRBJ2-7	CASSLGQGNYEQYF
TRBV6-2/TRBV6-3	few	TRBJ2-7	CASTARLAGDNEQYF
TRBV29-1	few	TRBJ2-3	CSVAQGDTQYF
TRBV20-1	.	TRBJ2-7	CSARGGVYEQYF
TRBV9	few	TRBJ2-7	CASSTYSGRAGDEQYF
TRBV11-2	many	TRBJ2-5	CASSSVTGDEPQYF
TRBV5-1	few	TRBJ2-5	CASSDGQGRQETQYF
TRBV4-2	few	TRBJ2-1	CASSQEGSGSWGGSYNEQFF
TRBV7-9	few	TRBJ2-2	CASSLLGAGGPTGELFF
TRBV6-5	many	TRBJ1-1	CASSYFEGKNTEAFF
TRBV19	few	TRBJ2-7	CASSISLTRLPYEQYF
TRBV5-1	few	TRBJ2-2	CASSPRGGDRTNTGELFF
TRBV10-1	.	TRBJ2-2	CASSDGTANTGELFF
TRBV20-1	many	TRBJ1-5	CSAREGQGVRPQHF
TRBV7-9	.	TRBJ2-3	CASSSPDARSTDTQYF